This T cell receptor (beta chain) derives from a study of shared clonotypes between healthy human individuals. Study-wide results and caveats: Clonotype sharing levels among donors were expected to vary with sequencing depth.

The table came from immunoSEQ multiplex PCR; TCRdb's copy has only in-frame clones and leaves some out. The sample shows fewer than 850,000 clones, about three quarters of them seen only once. Germline CDR1 and CDR2: MNHNS and SASEGT. J lost 5 bases, V lost 0 bases, and 4 bases had no gene match. CDR3 size: 15 residues. Concerning this clone: Its antigen is still unknown.

A CD45RA+ naive subset and a CD45RA-negative memory subset were split from CD4+ cells. Specimen: memory CD4+ T cells sorted from blood. Specified subset: CD45RA-negative fraction. V usage is TRBV6-1 and J usage is TRBJ2-5; 9 bases map to TRBD1. This clonotype was obtained from a woman aged 30 to 39 in good health. This CDR3 is CASSEAGTGKETQYF. CDR3 coding DNA: TGTGCCAGCAGTGAAGCGGGGACAGGGAAGGAGACCCAGTACTTC.